This is a list of T cell receptor beta chains from one sample in a study of control samples from healthy donors and cancer patients. The table came from immunoSEQ multiplex PCR; TCRdb's copy has only in-frame clones and leaves some out. The data show 90,000 or so clones, around nine tenths seen once. Sequencing was done on a sample of blood. The source is a woman aged 60 to 75 in good health. CDR3s include the opening cysteine and the closing phenylalanine or tryptophan. Each record gives: J gene, clone size, V gene, D gene, CDR3 protein, CDR3 DNA. The D gene is left open where the match is weak. Where a row states a size, it is once, few, many or the class of an expanded clone; other rows omit it.

J: TRBJ2-7; size: .; V: TRBV4-1; D: .; CDR3: CASSRDDYGEQYF; DNA: TGCGCCAGCAGCCGAGACGATTATGGGGAGCAGTACTTC
J: TRBJ1-1; size: .; V: TRBV4-2; D: .; CDR3: CASSLHQGNEAFF; DNA: TGTGCCAGCAGCCTTCACCAGGGGAATGAAGCTTTCTTT
J: TRBJ2-3; size: .; V: TRBV11-2; D: TRBD2; CDR3: CASSFSGGVADTQYF; DNA: TGTGCCAGCAGCTTTAGCGGGGGGGTGGCAGATACGCAGTATTTT
J: TRBJ1-1; size: .; V: TRBV5-1; D: .; CDR3: CASSLVSGGTEAFF; DNA: TGCGCCAGCAGCTTGGTTAGCGGGGGCACTGAAGCTTTCTTT
J: TRBJ1-6; size: .; V: TRBV30; D: .; CDR3: CAWSGGVSPLHF; DNA: TGTGCCTGGAGCGGAGGGGTTTCACCCCTCCACTTT
J: TRBJ1-2; size: .; V: TRBV19; D: .; CDR3: CASSPNRDLYGYTF; DNA: TGTGCCAGTAGTCCGAACCGGGATCTCTATGGCTACACCTTC
J: TRBJ2-3; size: .; V: TRBV10-3; D: TRBD1; CDR3: CAIGTGGSTDTQYF; DNA: TGTGCCATAGGGACAGGTGGGTCCACAGATACGCAGTATTTT
J: TRBJ2-7; size: .; V: TRBV5-1; D: TRBD1; CDR3: CASSLAVQGGQGEQYF; DNA: TGCGCCAGCAGCTTGGCCGTCCAAGGGGGCCAAGGCGAGCAGTACTTC
J: TRBJ1-1; size: .; V: TRBV5-1; D: .; CDR3: CASSKDSMVNTEAFF; DNA: TGCGCCAGCAGCAAGGACAGTATGGTTAACACTGAAGCTTTCTTT
J: TRBJ2-4; size: few; V: TRBV2; D: .; CDR3: CASVASLAKNIQYF; DNA: TGTGCCAGCGTAGCTAGCCTGGCCAAAAACATTCAGTACTTC
J: TRBJ2-5; size: .; V: TRBV27; D: .; CDR3: CASSLSLETQYF; DNA: TGTGCCAGCAGTTTATCGTTAGAGACCCAGTACTTC
J: TRBJ1-1; size: .; V: TRBV13; D: TRBD1; CDR3: CASSFRDRRNEAFF; DNA: TGTGCCAGCAGCTTCCGGGACAGGCGTAATGAAGCTTTCTTT
J: TRBJ1-3; size: .; V: TRBV27; D: .; CDR3: CASRTRADGNTIYF; DNA: TGTGCCAGCAGGACCCGGGCGGATGGAAACACCATATATTTT
J: TRBJ2-5; size: .; V: TRBV7-3; D: .; CDR3: CASSLVGGAGQETQYF; DNA: TGTGCCAGCAGCTTGGTCGGTGGCGCCGGGCAAGAGACCCAGTACTTC
J: TRBJ1-4; size: .; V: TRBV11-3; D: TRBD1; CDR3: CASGRTGHEKLFF; DNA: TGTGCCAGCGGACGGACAGGGCATGAAAAACTGTTTTTT
J: TRBJ2-1; size: .; V: TRBV5-4; D: .; CDR3: CASSSDFNEQFF; DNA: TGTGCCAGCAGCTCCGACTTCAATGAGCAGTTCTTC
J: TRBJ2-4; size: few; V: TRBV5-1; D: TRBD2; CDR3: CASSLSGGAKNIQYF; DNA: TGCGCCAGCAGTCTTAGCGGGGGAGCCAAAAACATTCAGTACTTC
J: TRBJ2-7; size: .; V: TRBV10-1; D: .; CDR3: CASSGRGDSYEQYF; DNA: TGCGCCAGCAGTGGCAGGGGTGACTCCTACGAGCAGTACTTC
J: TRBJ2-1; size: .; V: TRBV18; D: TRBD1; CDR3: CASSPQGADTMDEQFF; DNA: TGTGCCAGCTCACCGCAGGGGGCTGATACTATGGATGAGCAGTTCTTC
J: TRBJ2-7; size: .; V: TRBV6-5; D: TRBD2; CDR3: CASSYAGTSVPYEQYF; DNA: TGTGCCAGCAGTTACGCGGGGACTAGCGTCCCCTACGAGCAGTACTTC
J: TRBJ2-7; size: .; V: TRBV5-1; D: .; CDR3: CASSLEPFDYEQYF; DNA: TGCGCCAGCAGCTTGGAACCGTTTGACTACGAGCAGTACTTC
J: TRBJ2-5; size: once; V: TRBV9; D: TRBD2; CDR3: CASSVAGMSGGMETQYF; DNA: TGTGCCAGCAGCGTAGCTGGTATGAGCGGGGGGATGGAGACCCAGTACTTC
J: TRBJ2-4; size: .; V: TRBV20-1; D: TRBD1; CDR3: CSASGQGSHRNIQYF; DNA: TGCAGTGCTAGTGGACAGGGATCACATAGAAACATTCAGTACTTC
J: TRBJ2-7; size: .; V: TRBV11-3; D: TRBD1; CDR3: CASSSPGTGGWDSYEQYF; DNA: TGTGCCAGCAGCTCCCCCGGGACAGGGGGCTGGGACTCCTACGAGCAGTACTTC
J: TRBJ1-1; size: once; V: TRBV9; D: .; CDR3: CASSVGGQNTEAFF; DNA: TGTGCCAGCAGCGTTGGGGGGCAGAACACTGAAGCTTTCTTT
J: TRBJ1-6; size: .; V: TRBV7-9; D: .; CDR3: CASSLSNNANSPLHF; DNA: TGTGCCAGCAGCTTATCCAACAATGCTAACTCACCCCTCCACTTT
J: TRBJ2-1; size: .; V: TRBV5-4; D: .; CDR3: CASSLDERYEQFF; DNA: TGTGCCAGCAGCTTGGACGAGCGTTATGAGCAGTTCTTC
J: TRBJ1-4; size: .; V: TRBV28; D: .; CDR3: CASLGDNEKLFF; DNA: TGTGCCAGCCTAGGAGATAATGAAAAACTGTTTTTT
J: TRBJ1-4; size: .; V: TRBV2; D: .; CDR3: CASSARGALNEKLFF; DNA: TGTGCCAGCAGTGCCAGGGGCGCCCTTAATGAAAAACTGTTTTTT
J: TRBJ2-2; size: .; V: TRBV18; D: .; CDR3: CASSPWTANTGELFF; DNA: TGTGCCAGCTCACCATGGACAGCGAACACCGGGGAGCTGTTTTTT
J: TRBJ1-1; size: .; V: TRBV23-1; D: TRBD1; CDR3: CASSLNVTGTGEAFF; DNA: TGCGCCAGCAGTCTAAACGTCACGGGGACAGGGGAAGCTTTCTTT
J: TRBJ1-1; size: .; V: TRBV18; D: .; CDR3: CASSPDNTEAFF; DNA: TGTGCCAGCTCACCGGACAACACTGAAGCTTTCTTT
J: TRBJ2-1; size: .; V: TRBV10-3; D: .; CDR3: CAISDQDSYNEQFF; DNA: TGTGCCATCAGTGACCAAGACTCCTACAATGAGCAGTTCTTC
J: TRBJ2-3; size: .; V: TRBV5-1; D: .; CDR3: CASSLRPATSTDTQYF; DNA: TGCGCCAGCAGCTTACGACCTGCCACTAGCACAGATACGCAGTATTTT
J: TRBJ1-2; size: .; V: TRBV6-2/TRBV6-3; D: .; CDR3: CASSPPWAWGVNYGYTF; DNA: TGTGCCAGCAGTCCCCCTTGGGCCTGGGGGGTGAACTATGGCTACACCTTC
J: TRBJ2-1; size: .; V: TRBV7-8; D: .; CDR3: CASSPARAKYNEQFF; DNA: TGTGCCAGCAGCCCGGCCAGGGCAAAATACAATGAGCAGTTCTTC
J: TRBJ2-7; size: .; V: TRBV27; D: TRBD2; CDR3: CASSLFGGLAGGKQYF; DNA: TGTGCCAGCAGTTTATTCGGCGGACTAGCGGGAGGCAAGCAGTACTTC
J: TRBJ1-1; size: .; V: TRBV19; D: .; CDR3: CASSIEAVNTEAFF; DNA: TGTGCCAGTAGTATCGAGGCAGTTAACACTGAAGCTTTCTTT
J: TRBJ2-7; size: .; V: TRBV28; D: TRBD1; CDR3: CASSSPGTAVYEQYF; DNA: TGTGCCAGCAGTTCCCCCGGGACAGCTGTCTACGAGCAGTACTTC
J: TRBJ2-1; size: .; V: TRBV3-1/TRBV3-2; D: TRBD2; CDR3: CASSQDPGGTRSYNEQFF; DNA: TGTGCCAGCAGCCAAGATCCGGGGGGGACCCGCTCCTACAATGAGCAGTTCTTC
J: TRBJ1-1; size: .; V: TRBV12-3/TRBV12-4; D: .; CDR3: CASSLYSNTEAFF; DNA: TGTGCCAGCAGTTTATATTCGAACACTGAAGCTTTCTTT
J: TRBJ2-7; size: .; V: TRBV5-1; D: TRBD1; CDR3: CASSATGAAHEQYF; DNA: TGCGCCAGCAGCGCTACAGGGGCAGCCCACGAGCAGTACTTC
J: TRBJ2-5; size: .; V: TRBV3-1/TRBV3-2; D: TRBD2; CDR3: CASSFRTSSQETQYF; DNA: TGTGCCAGCAGTTTCAGGACTAGCTCCCAAGAGACCCAGTACTTC
J: TRBJ1-1; size: .; V: TRBV6-5; D: TRBD1; CDR3: CASRYRGNNLNTEAFF; DNA: TGTGCCAGCAGGTACAGGGGAAATAATTTGAACACTGAAGCTTTCTTT
J: TRBJ2-1; size: .; V: TRBV4-2; D: TRBD2; CDR3: CASSQGGSGGNEQFF; DNA: TGTGCCAGCAGCCAAGGGGGTAGCGGGGGAAATGAGCAGTTCTTC
J: TRBJ2-7; size: many; V: TRBV5-1; D: TRBD2; CDR3: CASSIGTSGGRDEQYF; DNA: TGCGCCAGCAGCATTGGGACTAGCGGGGGTAGGGACGAGCAGTACTTC
J: TRBJ2-1; size: .; V: TRBV9; D: TRBD2; CDR3: CASSVVSGSEGEQFF; DNA: TGTGCCAGCAGCGTAGTTAGCGGGAGTGAGGGTGAGCAGTTCTTC
J: TRBJ2-7; size: many; V: TRBV7-8; D: .; CDR3: CASSLEEGASYEQYF; DNA: TGTGCCAGCAGCTTGGAGGAGGGGGCATCCTACGAGCAGTACTTC
J: TRBJ2-3; size: .; V: TRBV19; D: .; CDR3: CASSIGPEADTQYF; DNA: TGTGCCAGTAGTATAGGCCCGGAAGCAGATACGCAGTATTTT
J: TRBJ1-5; size: .; V: TRBV11-2; D: TRBD1; CDR3: CASSLDRDQPQHF; DNA: TGTGCCAGCAGCCTCGACAGGGATCAGCCCCAGCATTTT
J: TRBJ1-1; size: .; V: TRBV7-9; D: TRBD1; CDR3: CASSFHRGRNTEAFF; DNA: TGTGCCAGCAGCTTCCACAGGGGGCGGAACACTGAAGCTTTCTTT
J: TRBJ2-1; size: .; V: TRBV14; D: TRBD2; CDR3: CASGTSVYNEQFF; DNA: TGTGCCAGCGGGACTAGCGTTTACAATGAGCAGTTCTTC
J: TRBJ2-3; size: .; V: TRBV11-2; D: .; CDR3: CASSLDPYTDTQYF; DNA: TGTGCCAGCAGCTTAGATCCATACACAGATACGCAGTATTTT
J: TRBJ1-5; size: few; V: TRBV19; D: .; CDR3: CASAKASTTASSNQPQHF; DNA: TGTGCCAGCGCGAAAGCATCCACGACAGCTTCGAGCAATCAGCCCCAGCATTTT
J: TRBJ1-5; size: .; V: TRBV7-9; D: .; CDR3: CASSLQGSNQPQHF; DNA: TGTGCCAGCAGCTTACAGGGTAGCAATCAGCCCCAGCATTTT
J: TRBJ2-3; size: once; V: TRBV19; D: TRBD2; CDR3: CATSKRGITDTQYF; DNA: TGTGCCACCTCTAAGCGGGGGATCACAGATACGCAGTATTTT
J: TRBJ2-1; size: .; V: TRBV18; D: .; CDR3: CASSSTGDEQFF; DNA: TGTGCCAGCTCATCTACCGGGGATGAGCAGTTCTTC
J: TRBJ1-1; size: .; V: TRBV19; D: .; CDR3: CASSPAPGQTNTEAFF; DNA: TGTGCCAGTAGCCCAGCCCCGGGACAAACGAACACTGAAGCTTTCTTT
J: TRBJ1-1; size: .; V: TRBV6-4; D: .; CDR3: CASSGERVRLRSDTEAFF; DNA: TGTGCCAGCAGTGGCGAAAGGGTTCGGCTGAGAAGTGACACTGAAGCTTTCTTT
J: TRBJ2-7; size: once; V: TRBV5-1; D: TRBD1; CDR3: CASSLVAGGQGEQYF; DNA: TGCGCCAGCAGCTTGGTTGCAGGGGGCCAAGGCGAGCAGTACTTC